The source of this T cell receptor beta chain is a study of shared clonotypes between healthy human individuals. At the level of the study: For every donor, three CD4 naive, three CD4 memory, two CD8 naive and one CD8 memory plates were used.

Here immunoSEQ multiplex PCR was the method, and the copy in TCRdb shows in-frame clones only, minus some. The sample comprises 300,000 to 400,000 clones, roughly 87% of which are singletons, and about 16% rests with the top ten. Donors were healthy HIV-negative adults without recent acute infections or vaccinations. Nashville, Tennessee was home to all donors, who were Caucasian adults. Germline loops: CDR1 SGHDN, CDR2 FVKESK. V lost 3 bases and J 5 bases, leaving 14 bases between the germline ends. CDR3 length: 15 residues. The chain joins TRBV14 to TRBJ1-5; D remains unclear. This TCR derives from a man aged 18 to 35 in good health. The source material was memory CD8+ T cells sorted from blood. The subset is: CD45RO+ cells pooled with CCR7-negative TemRA cells. In DNA, the CDR3 is TGTGCCAGCAGCCATGAGGGCATGGGTGATCAGCCCCAGCATTTT. It encodes CASSHEGMGDQPQHF.